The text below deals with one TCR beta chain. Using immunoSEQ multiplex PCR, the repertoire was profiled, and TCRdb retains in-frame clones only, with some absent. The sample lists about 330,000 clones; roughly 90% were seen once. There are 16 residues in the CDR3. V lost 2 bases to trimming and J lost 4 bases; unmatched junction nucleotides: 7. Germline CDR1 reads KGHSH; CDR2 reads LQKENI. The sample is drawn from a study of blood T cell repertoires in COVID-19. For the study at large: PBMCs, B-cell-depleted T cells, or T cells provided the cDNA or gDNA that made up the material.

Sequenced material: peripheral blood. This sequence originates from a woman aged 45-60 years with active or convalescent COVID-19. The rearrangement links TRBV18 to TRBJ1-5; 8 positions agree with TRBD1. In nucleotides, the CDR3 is TGTGCCAGCTCACCAGGGGCAGGGGGCAAGAATCAGCCCCAGCATTTT. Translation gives CASSPGAGGKNQPQHF.